These 25 T cell receptor beta chains originate from one sample sequenced in a study of long-term antiretroviral therapy in people with HIV (dated by TCRdb to between 2020 and 2023). The immunoSEQ hsTCRB v3.0 assay was used at survey level resolution to sequence the TRB variable region. The immuneACCESS repertoire file appears here via TCRdb, limited to in-frame rearrangements. These files lack a portion of the clones; in checked studies, under half of the deficit traces to unresolved V genes, and the cause of the others is not known. The sample table contains some 27,000 clones; only one count was recorded for around 85% of them. Of the sample, around 8.3% falls within the top ten clones. Source: unsorted PBMCs, taken 3 years after starting antiretroviral therapy. These receptors all come from a middle-aged man with HIV.

The CDR3 sequence: CADARAEAFF. CDR3 coding DNA: TGTGCGGATGCCAGGGCTGAAGCTTTCTTT. The rearrangement joins TRBV27 to TRBJ1-1, with D possibly TRBD1 on 5 matching bases. CDR3 length: 10 amino acids. CDR1 is MNHEY, CDR2 SMNVEV, per germline (reference sequence).

A single count supports this clone. The chain uses TRBV14 and TRBJ2-6; either TRBD1 or TRBD2 may fit D (6 bases each). CDR1 SGHDN and CDR2 FVKESK come from the germline V gene. V was cut by 5 bases and J by 0 bases, with 14 bases left in between. CDR3 length: 17 residues. This CDR3 reads CASSSVGGSSGANVLTF. In DNA, the CDR3 is TGTGCCAGCAGCTCGGTAGGGGGGTCCTCTGGGGCCAACGTCCTGACTTTC.

This chain uses TRBV7-6 with TRBJ2-1; 7 nucleotides align to TRBD1. The CDR3 loop spans 15 amino acids. CDR1 and CDR2 from the germline V gene are SGHVS and FNYEAQ. V gave up 4 bases and J gave up 4 bases; unmatched junction bases: 7. The CDR3 protein is CASSSRSGQYNEQFF. CDR3 DNA sequence: TGTGCCAGCAGCTCCCGTTCGGGACAGTACAATGAGCAGTTCTTC.

This chain links TRBV6-1 with TRBJ2-7; 12 nucleotides line up with TRBD1. V was pared by 5 bases and J by 6 bases, with 8 bases of the junction left unmatched. Germline CDR1 MNHNS, CDR2 SASEGT. This CDR3 contains 15 residues. CDR3: CASSPPGTGGREQYF. The CDR3 DNA is TGTGCCAGCAGTCCCCCCGGGACAGGGGGCCGCGAGCAGTACTTC.

This clone came up once. V gene TRBV6-4 combines with J gene TRBJ1-5; possibly TRBD1 for D (5 bases). Between the trimmed V and J ends, which lost 6 bases and 5 bases, there was a span of 20 bases. This CDR3 has 16 amino acids. In germline, CDR1 is MRHNA, CDR2 SNTAGT. The CDR3 region has the DNA TGTGCCAGCAGAATCCCAGGGAATGCTGCGGATCAGCCCCAGCATTTT. Its protein is CASRIPGNAADQPQHF.

The genes are TRBV5-1 and TRBJ1-6, with D possibly matching TRBD1 (6 bases). Germline V CDR1 and CDR2: SGHRS, YFSETQ. V shed 5 bases and J shed 7 bases, with 13 bases lying between them. There are 14 residues in the CDR3. The CDR3 sequence is CASSPGEENSPLHF. In DNA form, the CDR3 reads TGCGCCAGCAGTCCAGGGGAGGAAAATTCACCCCTCCACTTT.

The chain's CDR3 is CASSSDRLSSYEQYF. The CDR3 DNA is TGTGCCAGCAGTTCCGACAGGCTAAGCTCCTACGAGCAGTACTTC. The chain couples TRBV7-6 to TRBJ2-7; weak D call: TRBD1 (6 bases). V was cut by 6 bases and J by 0 bases, with 15 bases left in between. The CDR3 has 15 residues. The V gene's germline CDR1 is SGHVS and CDR2 FNYEAQ.

The chain links TRBV5-5 to TRBJ1-2, with TRBD1 matching over 11 bases. CDR3 size: 17 residues. V dropped 0 bases and J dropped 0; count of bases not matched to a gene: 4. Germline V gives CDR1 SGHKS, CDR2 YYEKEE (reference sequence). CDR3 DNA sequence: TGTGCCAGCAGCTTGGGGACAGGGGGCTCTGCTAACTATGGCTACACCTTC. Amino acids: CASSLGTGGSANYGYTF.

The J gene is TRBJ2-1, the V gene TRBV4-1; 11 nucleotides align to TRBD2. The V gene end was trimmed by 6 bases and the J gene end by 7 bases; junction bases not matched to a gene: 8. The CDR3 is made up of 15 amino acids. Per germline, CDR1 MGHRA and CDR2 YSYEKL. The CDR3 spells CASRPSASGRNEQFF. The CDR3 bases are TGCGCCAGCAGACCTTCCGCTAGCGGGAGGAATGAGCAGTTCTTC.

The chain recombines TRBV13 with TRBJ2-2, with D possibly being TRBD1 (6 bases). The V gene lost 0 bases and the J gene lost 4 bases, with 15 bases spanning the gap. Germline CDR1 and CDR2: PRHDT and FYEKMQ (reference sequence). The CDR3 consists of 17 residues. Here the CDR3 reads CASSLGPGAVGTGELFF. CDR3 nucleotide sequence: TGTGCCAGCAGCTTAGGTCCAGGGGCGGTCGGCACCGGGGAGCTGTTTTTT. The complete variable domain, with remaining parts taken from reference TRBV13 and TRBJ2-2, reads AAGVIQSPRHLIKEKRETATLKCYPIPRHDTVYWYQQGPGQDPQFLISFYEKMQSDKGSIPDRFSAQQFSDYHSELNMSSLELGDSALYFCASSLGPGAVGTGELFFGEGSRLTVL.

The chain couples TRBV9 to TRBJ2-3; D uncertain. Germline CDR1 reads SGDLS; CDR2 reads YYNGEE. This CDR3 region has 17 residues. The V gene lost 4 bases and the J gene lost 6 bases, with 24 bases spanning the gap. CDR3 nucleotides: TGTGCCAGCAGCCCCCCACCCCCTGCACGCCCCGAGGATACGCAGTATTTT. Translating it yields CASSPPPPARPEDTQYF.

There are a few counts of this clone. This sequence joins TRBV10-3 and TRBJ1-2, with no clear D. This CDR3 is built from 11 residues. Looked up from germline, CDR1 is ENHRY and CDR2 is SYGVKD. V shed 7 bases and J shed 6 bases, with 9 bases lying between them. The DNA of the CDR3 is TGTGCCATCATGGAGAGGGATGGCTACACCTTC. Translating gives CAIMERDGYTF.

The genes are TRBV5-1 and TRBJ2-7; D is ambiguous. V lost 4 bases to trimming and J lost 5 bases, with 19 bases between them. Germline V CDR1 and CDR2: SGHRS, YFSETQ. The CDR3 sequence is 15 residues long. DNA for the CDR3: TGCGCCAGCAGCGGTGAGACGGTGAGGTTCGACGAGCAGTACTTC. Encoded protein: CASSGETVRFDEQYF.

This clone was seen only a few times. The chain uses TRBV10-1 and TRBJ1-3; no firm D call. This CDR3 has 13 amino acids. V shed 10 bases and J shed 0 bases, with 10 bases lying between them. Germline CDR1 and CDR2: WNHNN and SYGVQD (reference sequence). In DNA form, the CDR3 reads TGCGCCAACGGACGGGACTCTGGAAACACCATATATTTT. It encodes CANGRDSGNTIYF.

CDR3 sequence (DNA): TGTGCCAGCAGCGTAGAGGGCGGGGGGTACAATGAGCAGTTCTTC. Protein product: CASSVEGGGYNEQFF. The chain combines TRBV9 with TRBJ2-1; TRBD2 agrees at 8 bases. The CDR3 covers 15 residues. After removal of 0 bases from V and 4 bases from J, the junction contained 3 bases not matched to a gene. In germline, CDR1 is SGDLS, CDR2 YYNGEE.

The chain joins TRBV5-5 to TRBJ2-2; D is perhaps TRBD2 (7 bases). V gave up 2 bases and J gave up 1 base, with 12 bases separating them. CDR1 SGHKS and CDR2 YYEKEE come from the germline V gene (reference sequence). The CDR3 runs 16 residues. For the CDR3, the DNA is TGTGCCAGCAGCTTCTTCGGGGGGCAGAACACCGGGGAGCTGTTTTTT. It encodes CASSFFGGQNTGELFF.

The chain links TRBV6-1 to TRBJ1-1; perhaps TRBD1 as D (6 bases). The CDR3 covers 13 residues. V dropped 10 bases and J dropped 1 base, with 13 bases sitting between them. Germline-derived CDR1 and CDR2 are MNHNS and SASEGT. In nucleotides, the CDR3 is TGTGCCACCTCCGACAGGCCGAACACTGAAGCTTTCTTT. Encoded protein: CATSDRPNTEAFF.

The CDR3 reads CASSGGRLNQPQHF. CDR3 bases: TGTGCCAGCAGTGGGGGGCGGCTCAATCAGCCCCAGCATTTT. The chain links TRBV2 to TRBJ1-5; D is perhaps TRBD1 (6 bases). Deletions cut 4 bases from V and 3 bases from J, with 10 bases between. In germline, CDR1 is SNHLY, CDR2 FYNNEI. This CDR3 has 14 amino acids.

Here the CDR3 reads CASSLGRGANEKLFF. The CDR3 nucleotides are TGTGCCAGCAGCTTAGGACGGGGTGCTAATGAAAAACTGTTTTTT. The V and J genes are TRBV11-1 and TRBJ1-4; D remains unclear. In germline, CDR1 is SGHAT, CDR2 FQDESV (reference sequence). V was shortened by 1 base and J by 3 bases, with 9 bases between the two germline ends. The CDR3 has 15 residues.

The chain is built from TRBV7-8 and TRBJ2-1, with TRBD2 identical over 7 bases. The CDR3 length is 18 residues. V shed 4 bases and J 4 bases; nucleotides not matched to a gene: 16. The germline CDR1 and CDR2 sequences are SGHVS and FQNEAQ. CDR3 loop: CASSSPLPSGASYNEQFF. In nucleotides, the CDR3 is TGTGCCAGCAGCTCCCCACTCCCTAGCGGCGCAAGTTACAATGAGCAGTTCTTC.

The V and J genes are TRBV12-5 and TRBJ1-5; no reliable D call. The germline CDR1 and CDR2 sequences are LGHNT and FRNRAP. This CDR3 has 14 amino acids. V dropped 1 base and J dropped 7 bases, with 11 bases sitting between them. Here the CDR3 DNA reads TGTGCTAGTGGTTTGGGGCAGTCAGAGCAGCCCCAGCATTTT. Translation gives CASGLGQSEQPQHF.

This chain links TRBV15 with TRBJ2-4; perhaps D is TRBD1 or TRBD2 (5 bases each). Germline loops: CDR1 LNHNV, CDR2 YYDKDF (reference sequence). V was pared by 2 bases and J by 0 bases, with 17 bases between. The CDR3 length is 18 residues. The chain's CDR3 is CATSRSRDLTVAKNIQYF. In DNA, the CDR3 is TGTGCCACCAGCAGATCAAGGGACCTGACAGTAGCCAAAAACATTCAGTACTTC.

The V call is TRBV5-1, the J call TRBJ2-5, with D unresolved. Germline loops: CDR1 SGHRS, CDR2 YFSETQ. V lost 0 bases, J lost 1 base, and 4 bases lay in between. CDR3 length: 13 residues. CDR3 coding DNA: TGCGCCAGCAGCTTGGGCCGCCAAGAGACCCAGTACTTC. This encodes CASSLGRQETQYF.

In nucleotides, the CDR3 is TGCGCCAGCAGCCAAGATGAGGGTAGTACAGGCGCTGAAGCTTTCTTT. Amino acid sequence: CASSQDEGSTGAEAFF. The J gene is TRBJ1-1, the V gene TRBV4-1; D might be TRBD1 (5 bases). The germline gives CDR1 MGHRA, CDR2 YSYEKL. CDR3 length: 16 residues. Trimming removed 0 bases from V and 6 bases from J, with 17 bases in between.

Here the CDR3 DNA reads TGTGCCAGTAGTCCCCGGGTGGGGGCGCCTCGCGAGCAGTACTTC. Its translation: CASSPRVGAPREQYF. V usage is TRBV19 and J usage is TRBJ2-7, with D tentatively TRBD1 (6 bases). Germline V gives CDR1 LNHDA, CDR2 SQIVND (reference sequence). The CDR3 consists of 15 residues. V shed 5 bases and J shed 6 bases, with 20 bases lying between them.